The clone carrying this T cell receptor (beta chain) was seen a few times. Antigen: not known. This CDR3 has 17 amino acids. Trimming removed 5 bases from V and 10 bases from J; junction bases left unmatched: 17. The data derive from a study of T cells after yellow fever vaccination. The study, taken as a whole, reports: Compared with primary, the secondary response was weaker and peaked at day 5, not 15. It was a small share of clonotypes that appeared in both CD4 and CD8 compartments.

TCR cDNA was made by 5'RACE template switching, adding a universal primer site and UMIs. TCRdb re-called the 5' RACE reads through MiXCR, storing one row per CDR3 protein. The repertoire consists of almost 600,000 distinct CDR3 sequences, with approximately 15% occurring once and the leading ten covering over 11%. The chain couples TRBV12-3 or TRBV12-4 to TRBJ2-1; 10 nucleotides align to TRBD2. The sequencing here drew on PBMCs, taken on the day of the yellow fever booster vaccination. This clonotype was obtained from a man aged 30 to 39 who received the YFV17D yellow fever vaccine. Here the CDR3 DNA reads TGTGCCAGCAGTAGGACTAGCGGAGCGAGCTGGGAATGGGAGCAGTTCTTC. Translation: CASSRTSGASWEWEQFF.